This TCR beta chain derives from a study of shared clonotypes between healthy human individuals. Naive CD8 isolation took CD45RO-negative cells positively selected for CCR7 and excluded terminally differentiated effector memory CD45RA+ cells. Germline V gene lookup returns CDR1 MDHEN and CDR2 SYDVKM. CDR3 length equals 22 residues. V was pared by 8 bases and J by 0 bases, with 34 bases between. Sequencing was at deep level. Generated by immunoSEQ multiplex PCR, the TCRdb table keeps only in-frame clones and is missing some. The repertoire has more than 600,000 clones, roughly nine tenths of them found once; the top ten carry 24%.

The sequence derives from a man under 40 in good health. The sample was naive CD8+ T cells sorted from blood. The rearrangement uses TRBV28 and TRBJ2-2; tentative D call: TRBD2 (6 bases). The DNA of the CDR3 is TGTGCCAGCTCACCGGGGTTCTTGGGGGAGGTGCTACTGCGGACGAACACCGGGGAGCTGTTTTTT. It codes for CASSPGFLGEVLLRTNTGELFF.